The 32 T cell receptor beta chains given below trace back to one sample, sequenced in a study of cytotoxic CD8 clonotypes in ibrutinib-treated CLL. Produced via immunoSEQ multiplex PCR; TCRdb's table is partial and in-frame only. The profile shows 110,000 to 150,000 clones, roughly 76% of them singletons. The sample was PBMCs, taken after 24 months of ibrutinib treatment. The origin of the receptors is a human donor with chronic lymphocytic leukemia.

The V call is TRBV27, the J call TRBJ2-1, with D possibly being TRBD1 (6 bases). CDR1 and CDR2 from the germline V gene are MNHEY and SMNVEV (reference sequence). The CDR3 is 17 residues long. Trimming cost V 5 bases and J 0 bases, with 17 bases left between them. CDR3 in amino acids: CASSPSHRDPSYNEQFF. In nucleotides, the CDR3 is TGTGCCAGCAGTCCCTCCCACAGGGACCCCTCCTACAATGAGCAGTTCTTC.

In this sample, this clone turned up a few times. This chain's CDR3 is CASSVLGHGDTGELFF. CDR3 in DNA: TGTGCCAGCAGCGTGCTGGGCCACGGGGACACCGGGGAGCTGTTTTTT. This rearrangement joins TRBV9 to TRBJ2-2; TRBD2 is a possible D gene (5 bases). Germline V gene data show CDR1 as SGDLS and CDR2 as YYNGEE. Trimming left V 2 bases short and J 3 bases short, with 14 bases between. This CDR3 has 16 residues.

This chain connects TRBV7-3 to TRBJ2-1; D may match TRBD1 or TRBD2 (5 bases each). Germline values: CDR1 SGHTA, CDR2 FQGTGA. V was cut by 5 bases and J by 0 bases, with 14 bases left in between. The CDR3 is 16 residues long. CDR3 amino acids: CASSPGWGNSYNEQFF. The CDR3 nucleotides read TGTGCCAGCAGCCCCGGATGGGGGAACTCCTACAATGAGCAGTTCTTC.

This sequence joins TRBV6-6 and TRBJ1-2; tentative D call: TRBD1 (5 bases). The CDR3 spans 12 residues. Germline values: CDR1 MNHNY, CDR2 SVGAGI (reference sequence). V was cut by 6 bases and J by 4 bases, with 9 bases left in between. CDR3 region: CASSPGGYGYTF. The CDR3 nucleotides read TGTGCCAGCAGCCCCGGGGGCTATGGCTACACCTTC.

This clone was observed a handful of times. The gene calls are TRBV27 and TRBJ2-4; D not resolved. The germline V gene has CDR1 MNHEY and CDR2 SMNVEV (reference sequence). Trimming stripped 11 bases from V and 1 base from J, with 18 bases between. CDR3 length: 15 amino acids. For the CDR3, the DNA is TGTGCCTTGTGGGCCCGCGCGTGGGCCAAAAACATTCAGTACTTC. Amino acid sequence: CALWARAWAKNIQYF.

The sample holds a few counts of this clone. The chain has TRBV19 and TRBJ2-7; possible D gene TRBD2, 5 bases. Germline V gene data show CDR1 as LNHDA and CDR2 as SQIVND (reference sequence). V shed 7 bases and J shed 4 bases, with 17 bases lying between them. The CDR3 runs to 14 residues. The CDR3 here is CASTNNYEGYEQYF. For the CDR3, the DNA is TGTGCCAGTACCAACAATTACGAGGGATACGAGCAGTACTTC.

V is TRBV6-5 and J is TRBJ1-4; 8 nucleotides line up with TRBD1. This CDR3 has 14 amino acids. Germline V gene sequence: CDR1 MNHEY, CDR2 SVGAGI. The ends lost 5 bases at V and 8 bases at J; junction bases unmatched: 7. DNA of the CDR3: TGTGCCAGCAGTACCAGACAGGGGAGGGAAAAACTGTTTTTT. It translates to CASSTRQGREKLFF.

This chain uses TRBV29-1 with TRBJ2-7, with TRBD1 as a possible D gene (8 bases). This CDR3 comprises 12 residues. Trimming removed 8 bases at V and 5 bases at J, with 16 bases between. The germline V gene encodes CDR1 SQVTM and CDR2 ANQGSEA. In nucleotides, the CDR3 is TGCAGCACAGGGGGGGCTCAGGACGAGCAGTACTTC. Translating gives CSTGGAQDEQYF.

This clone was detected only a few times. The chain carries TRBV9 and TRBJ1-1, with a tentative D call TRBD1 (6 bases). The V end lost 0 bases, the J end lost 2 bases, and 11 bases lay between the germline ends. CDR1 and CDR2 (germline): SGDLS, YYNGEE. The length of the CDR3 is 15 residues. The CDR3 loop is CASSVVQGPNTEAFF. CDR3 DNA: TGTGCCAGCAGCGTAGTTCAGGGGCCCAACACTGAAGCTTTCTTT.

This clone was recorded a few times. The chain joins TRBV2 to TRBJ1-5; TRBD1 matches 8 bases. V lost 5 bases, J lost 5 bases, and 5 bases stayed unmatched. Germline values: CDR1 SNHLY, CDR2 FYNNEI. The CDR3 runs 14 residues. The CDR3 region has the DNA TGTGCCAGCAGTCTCGGACAGGGCGATCAGCCCCAGCATTTT. It codes for CASSLGQGDQPQHF.

The chain is built from TRBV6-5 and TRBJ1-4, with D perhaps matching TRBD1 (6 bases). The CDR3 is 15 amino acids. Germline V gives CDR1 MNHEY, CDR2 SVGAGI. V was pared by 2 bases and J by 7 bases, with 14 bases between. The CDR3 DNA is TGTGCCAGCAGTTACGGTGGGGGCGTTGGTGAAAAACTGTTTTTT. Translation: CASSYGGGVGEKLFF.

This chain connects TRBV5-1 to TRBJ2-1; 9 bases align to TRBD2. Germline CDR1 and CDR2: SGHRS and YFSETQ. With 5 bases clipped from V and 6 bases from J, the junction kept 9 bases outside the gene matches. The CDR3 is 15 amino acids. The CDR3 reads CASRSTGTSTNEQFF. The CDR3, as DNA: TGCGCCAGCAGGAGCACCGGGACTAGCACCAATGAGCAGTTCTTC.

The CDR3 DNA sequence: TGTGCAAGTCGCTTACTAAGTATCAAGTTAAGCACAGATACGCAGTATTTT. Protein product: CASRLLSIKLSTDTQYF. The chain is built from TRBV12-2 and TRBJ2-3; the table's D call TRBD2 went unverified against the DNA. TRBV12-2 is tagged as a pseudogene. The CDR3 covers 17 residues.

V usage is TRBV7-9 and J usage is TRBJ2-2; possibly TRBD2 for D (5 bases). The CDR3 runs to 14 residues. V dropped 1 base and J dropped 6 bases, with 9 bases sitting between them. CDR1 and CDR2 from the germline V gene are SEHNR and FQNEAQ (reference sequence). The CDR3 region has the DNA TGTGCCAGCAGCTTAGATCCTAGCCCCGGGGAGCTGTTTTTT. It codes for CASSLDPSPGELFF. Based on the CDR3 plus reference TRBV7-9 and TRBJ2-2, the full variable domain is DTGVSQNPRHKITKRGQNVTFRCDPISEHNRLYWYRQTLGQGPEFLTYFQNEAQLEKSRLLSDRFSAERPKGSFSTLEIQRTEQGDSAMYLCASSLDPSPGELFFGEGSRLTVL.

The chain combines TRBV7-8 with TRBJ1-4; tentative D call: TRBD1 (5 bases). CDR1 SGHVS and CDR2 FQNEAQ come from the germline V gene. The V end lost 1 base, the J end lost 4 bases, and 7 bases lay between the germline ends. This CDR3 has 14 residues. The CDR3: CASSLGGFNEKLFF. DNA for the CDR3: TGTGCCAGCAGCTTAGGGGGGTTTAATGAAAAACTGTTTTTT.

The J gene is TRBJ2-2, the V gene TRBV4-2; the match to TRBD1 covers 9 bases. The CDR3 sequence is 14 residues long. Unmatched junction bases numbered 2, after V lost 3 bases and J lost 6 bases. From germline, CDR1 is LGHNA and CDR2 YNFKEQ. The CDR3 sequence: CASSHRQGAGELFF. CDR3 nucleotides: TGTGCCAGCAGCCACAGACAGGGGGCCGGGGAGCTGTTTTTT.

The J gene is TRBJ2-1, the V gene TRBV7-9; no reliable D call. This CDR3 region has 13 residues. Germline CDR1 SEHNR, CDR2 FQNEAQ (reference sequence). Trimming shortened V by 0 bases and J by 8 bases, and 8 bases separated the two germline ends. CDR3: CASSLAVVDEQFF. CDR3 bases: TGTGCCAGCAGCTTAGCGGTGGTCGATGAGCAGTTCTTC.

J is TRBJ1-2 and V is TRBV6-5, with D possibly being TRBD1 (5 bases). This CDR3 is built from 15 residues. Germline values: CDR1 MNHEY, CDR2 SVGAGI. Trimming took 2 bases from V and 4 from J, leaving 14 bases between them. The CDR3 nucleotides read TGTGCCAGCAGTTACCTTAGGCAGGGAATCTATGGCTACACCTTC. Translated: CASSYLRQGIYGYTF.

The gene calls are TRBV27 and TRBJ1-4; D is unresolved. Per the germline V gene, CDR1 is MNHEY and CDR2 is SMNVEV (reference sequence). The CDR3 contains 14 residues. Trimming took off 7 bases at V and 7 bases at J, with 16 bases between the two ends. The CDR3 sequence is CASTTRHSGEKLFF. In DNA form, the CDR3 reads TGTGCCAGCACCACACGGCATTCCGGTGAAAAACTGTTTTTT.

This chain joins TRBV19 and TRBJ1-2; 8 bases are shared with TRBD1. Trimming cost V 11 bases and J 8 bases; bases outside gene matches: 10. Germline V gene sequence: CDR1 LNHDA, CDR2 SQIVND (reference sequence). The CDR3 is 12 amino acids. The CDR3 nucleotides are TGTGCCGGAGACAGGGGACTAGGGGGCTACACCTTC. Protein sequence: CAGDRGLGGYTF.

This clone showed up just a few times. This chain joins TRBV5-6 and TRBJ2-5; D is possibly TRBD2 (6 bases). V dropped 4 bases and J dropped 5 bases, with 6 bases sitting between them. This CDR3 is built from 11 residues. Germline assignment: CDR1 SGHDT and CDR2 YYEEEE. CDR3 region: CASSRGETQYF. DNA of the CDR3: TGTGCCAGCAGCCGGGGGGAGACCCAGTACTTC.

CDR3: CASSQLGGKGDTQYF. CDR3 bases: TGTGCCAGCAGCCAGTTGGGGGGGAAGGGGGATACGCAGTATTTT. The chain is built from TRBV4-2 and TRBJ2-3, with 7 positions matching TRBD2. Germline V gene lookup returns CDR1 LGHNA and CDR2 YNFKEQ. V dropped 3 bases and J dropped 6; count of bases not matched to a gene: 9. The CDR3 is 15 residues long.

The chain uses TRBV18 and TRBJ1-1; D remains ambiguous. The germline V and J ends were trimmed by 6 bases and 1 base, with 9 bases remaining between them. Germline-derived CDR1 and CDR2 are KGHSH and LQKENI. The CDR3 has 13 residues. CDR3 sequence: CASSYQANTEAFF. In nucleotides, the CDR3 is TGTGCCAGCTCGTATCAGGCGAACACTGAAGCTTTCTTT.

The CDR3 spells CASSGGTAFYEQYF. In DNA form, the CDR3 reads TGCGCCAGCAGTGGTGGGACAGCTTTTTACGAGCAGTACTTC. This chain joins TRBV5-1 and TRBJ2-7; 7 bases fit TRBD1. Unmatched junction bases numbered 9, after V lost 5 bases and J lost 4 bases. Germline V gives CDR1 SGHRS, CDR2 YFSETQ. The CDR3 has 14 amino acids.

This chain uses TRBV15 with TRBJ2-5; 8 bases fit TRBD1. Germline trimming cut 5 bases from V and 5 bases from J; bases unmatched to any gene: 13. This CDR3 region has 16 residues. Germline CDR1 reads LNHNV; CDR2 reads YYDKDF (reference sequence). The CDR3 coding sequence is TGTGCCACCAGCCCAGGGGGCCGTGGAGTAGGGGAGACCCAGTACTTC. Amino acid sequence: CATSPGGRGVGETQYF.

The chain employs TRBV7-2 and TRBJ2-5; D is unresolved. The CDR3 consists of 12 residues. V lost 5 bases and J lost 5, with 9 bases in between. The germline CDR1 and CDR2 sequences are SGHTA and FQGNSA. CDR3 protein: CASSLGWETQYF. The CDR3 bases are TGTGCCAGCAGCCTCGGATGGGAGACCCAGTACTTC.

The chain links TRBV9 to TRBJ1-1, with unresolved D. In germline, CDR1 is SGDLS, CDR2 YYNGEE. V was pared by 4 bases and J by 4 bases, with 8 bases between. There are 12 residues in the CDR3. The CDR3 spells CASSSGPTEAFF. CDR3 bases: TGTGCCAGCAGCTCCGGGCCCACTGAAGCTTTCTTT.

The rearrangement joins TRBV5-6 to TRBJ2-7; TRBD1 is a possible D gene (6 bases). Germline V CDR1 and CDR2: SGHDT, YYEEEE. The CDR3 extends over 18 amino acids. V was trimmed by 4 bases and J by 6 bases, leaving 29 bases between them. CDR3 amino acids: CASSPAFGSGTPTLEQYF. The DNA for the CDR3 is TGTGCCAGCAGCCCGGCGTTTGGGTCGGGGACACCCACACTCGAGCAGTACTTC.

The J gene is TRBJ2-3, the V gene TRBV9; no clear D. In germline, CDR1 is SGDLS, CDR2 YYNGEE. V gave up 0 bases and J gave up 0 bases, with 11 bases separating them. CDR3 length equals 16 residues. The CDR3 nucleotides read TGTGCCAGCAGCGTAGCTTCTGGAGCGAGCACAGATACGCAGTATTTT. Translated: CASSVASGASTDTQYF. Full variable domain (remainder filled in from reference TRBV9 and TRBJ2-3): DSGVTQTPKHLITATGQRVTLRCSPRSGDLSVYWYQQSLDQGLQFLIQYYNGEERAKGNILERFSAQQFPDLHSELNLSSLELGDSALYFCASSVASGASTDTQYFGPGTRLTVL.

The CDR3 nucleotides read TGTGCCAGCAGTTACTCCCCCGGGACGGAAGCTTTCTTT. Protein product: CASSYSPGTEAFF. The rearrangement uses TRBV6-5 and TRBJ1-1, with a tentative D call TRBD1 (5 bases). The CDR3 is made up of 13 amino acids. Germline CDR1 reads MNHEY; CDR2 reads SVGAGI. The V end was cut by 0 bases, the J end by 8 bases, with 10 bases between.

The chain has TRBV9 and TRBJ1-2, with 7 bases aligning to TRBD1. Germline assignment: CDR1 SGDLS and CDR2 YYNGEE. With V trimmed by 4 bases and J by 8 bases, 8 bases remained unmatched. The CDR3 totals 13 residues. The CDR3 DNA reads TGTGCCAGCAGCCCAACAGGGGAGGGCGGCTACACCTTC. Encoded protein: CASSPTGEGGYTF.

The rearrangement links TRBV6-1 to TRBJ2-1; possible D gene TRBD1, 6 bases. Germline CDR1 is MNHNS and CDR2 is SASEGT. Trimming stripped 4 bases from V and 5 bases from J, with 12 bases between. This CDR3 contains 14 residues. DNA of the CDR3: TGTGCCAGCAGTGCCATCGAGGGGGACAATGAGCAGTTCTTC. Translated: CASSAIEGDNEQFF.